The present T cell receptor beta chain was sequenced within a study of blood T cell repertoires in COVID-19. Study information: Samples taken during acute and convalescent COVID-19 were collected in the United States, Italy and Spain. T cells, B-cell-depleted T cells, or PBMCs provided the cDNA or gDNA that served as material.

The sample holds one count of this clone. Original handling: Amplifying reference gene primers gave estimates of nucleated cell counts. Some clones are missing from TCRdb's copy, which holds only in-frame ones; the method was immunoSEQ multiplex PCR. The DNA was the basis for D and trimming; V, J and clone size are from that table. The data contain about 260,000 clones, about 89% of them singletons. The CDR3 sequence is 16 residues long. J lost 5 bases, V lost 4 bases, and 13 bases had no gene match. Germline lookup yields CDR1 SGDLS and CDR2 YYNGEE. The clonotype comes from a man aged 35-49 years who had recovered from COVID-19. Sequences were obtained from peripheral blood. This chain connects TRBV9 to TRBJ2-7; TRBD1 matches 9 bases. The DNA for the CDR3 is TGTGCCAGCAGCTTGAGACCGGGACAGGGCCCCCACGAGCAGTACTTC. Translation: CASSLRPGQGPHEQYF.